These T cell receptor beta chains were read from a single sample in a study of Ad26.COV2.S vaccination and SARS-CoV-2 variants. Measured with immunoSEQ multiplex PCR; TCRdb has only the in-frame clones, and not every one. The data contain roughly 410,000 clones, 83% of them singletons. Sequencing was performed on peripheral blood, taken in a trial of Ad26.COV2.S vaccine versus placebo. All receptors come from a person between 18 and 60 years old who received the Ad26.COV2.S COVID-19 vaccine or a placebo. Each CDR3 is given with its conserved first and last residue. A D gene is named only where the DNA matches it firmly. Clone sizes are given selectively: once, few, many, or a class where the clone is expanded.

D gene	clone size	V gene	J gene	CDR3 DNA	CDR3 protein
TRBD2	.	TRBV19	TRBJ2-1	TGTGCCAGTAGTCCCGGGACTAGTAGGGCCTCCTACAATGAGCAGTTCTTC	CASSPGTSRASYNEQFF
.	few	TRBV19	TRBJ1-2	TGTGCCAGTAGTATGGGGGGGCGTGGTGGCTACACCTTC	CASSMGGRGGYTF
.	.	TRBV9	TRBJ2-1	TGTGCCAGCAGCGACACAGGGACTTCCTACAATGAGCAGTTCTTC	CASSDTGTSYNEQFF
.	.	TRBV6-5	TRBJ1-4	TGTGCCAGCAGTTATGGGCAGCCTAATGAAAAACTGTTTTTT	CASSYGQPNEKLFF
TRBD1	.	TRBV19	TRBJ1-2	TGTGCCAGTAGTCCAGCGGGACAGACCTTCCCCGCCTACACCTTC	CASSPAGQTFPAYTF
.	.	TRBV7-6	TRBJ1-1	TGTGCCAGCAGCTTAGCGACGACAGGCTACACTGAAGCTTTCTTT	CASSLATTGYTEAFF
.	.	TRBV4-2	TRBJ2-5	TGTGCCAGCAGCCAAGATCGGGTAGTTCAAGAGACCCAGTACTTC	CASSQDRVVQETQYF
.	.	TRBV6-6	TRBJ2-7	TGTGCCAGCAGTCGAACCTCAACAGGTGCCCTAGGAGACGAGCAGTACTTC	CASSRTSTGALGDEQYF
TRBD2	.	TRBV3-1/TRBV3-2	TRBJ2-5	TGTGCCAGCAGCCGACTCTTGACTAGCGGGGGATACCAAGAGACCCAGTACTTC	CASSRLLTSGGYQETQYF
TRBD1	.	TRBV19	TRBJ1-1	TGTGCCAGTAACCCAGGGGGATGGTCTGAAGCTTTCTTT	CASNPGGWSEAFF
TRBD1	.	TRBV7-2	TRBJ1-3	TGTGCCAGCAGCTTAGCGCAGGACAGGGGAAACACCATATATTTT	CASSLAQDRGNTIYF
.	.	TRBV7-9	TRBJ1-2	TGTGCCAGCAGCTTAGGTATGGATCCCACTAACTATGGCTACACCTTC	CASSLGMDPTNYGYTF
TRBD1	.	TRBV6-6	TRBJ2-5	TGTGCCAGCACAACAAGGGGACAGGTGAGGGAGACCCAGTACTTC	CASTTRGQVRETQYF
TRBD2	once	TRBV10-3	TRBJ2-7	TGTGCCATCAAGCAAACAGCGGGGGTATCCTACGAGCAGTACTTC	CAIKQTAGVSYEQYF
TRBD1	.	TRBV2	TRBJ2-2	TGTGCCAGCCTCAGGGACAGTAACACCGGGGAGCTGTTTTTT	CASLRDSNTGELFF
.	.	TRBV5-6	TRBJ2-2	TGTGCCAGTAGAAGGGTGGACACCGGGGAGCTGTTTTTT	CASRRVDTGELFF
.	.	TRBV10-3	TRBJ1-1	TGTGCCATCAGTTCGGGATCCACGGGGTTGAACACTGAAGCTTTCTTT	CAISSGSTGLNTEAFF
.	.	TRBV25-1	TRBJ2-7	TGTGCCAGCAGTGAAATCGGGGCCGAGCAGTACTTC	CASSEIGAEQYF
.	.	TRBV9	TRBJ2-1	TGTGCCAGCAGCTCCGGCTCCTACAATGAGCAGTTCTTC	CASSSGSYNEQFF
TRBD2	medium-sized	TRBV6-2/TRBV6-3	TRBJ2-3	TGTGCCAGCAGCGGACTAGCGGGAGCAGATACGCAGTATTTT	CASSGLAGADTQYF
.	.	TRBV6-2/TRBV6-3	TRBJ2-7	TGTGCCAGCAGTTACCCAGGGAAAGGCGAGCAGTACTTC	CASSYPGKGEQYF
TRBD1	.	TRBV7-7	TRBJ1-6	TGTGCCAGCAGCTACCGGGACAGGGCGATCAATTCACCCCTCCACTTT	CASSYRDRAINSPLHF
.	.	TRBV6-4	TRBJ2-1	TGTGCCAGCAGTGAGCAACAGGGAGCGTACAATGAGCAGTTCTTC	CASSEQQGAYNEQFF
.	.	TRBV2	TRBJ1-1	TGTGCCAGCGCGATGGGGGCGACCACTGAAGCTTTCTTT	CASAMGATTEAFF
.	.	TRBV2	TRBJ2-4	TGTGCCAGCAGTGAAAAAGTGGCAGGGCGAGCCAAAAACATTCAGTACTTC	CASSEKVAGRAKNIQYF
.	.	TRBV4-2	TRBJ2-7	TGTGCCAGCAGCCATCTAACCGGGACGGTTCCCTACGAGCAGTACTTC	CASSHLTGTVPYEQYF
.	.	TRBV27	TRBJ2-5	TGTGCCAGCAGTTTATCATCTAGACCCCTGGAGACCCAGTACTTC	CASSLSSRPLETQYF
TRBD2	.	TRBV9	TRBJ2-5	TGTGCCAGCAGCCTTAGCGGGGTGGAATACCAAGAGACCCAGTACTTC	CASSLSGVEYQETQYF
.	.	TRBV28	TRBJ2-5	TGTGCCAGCAGTTCTCCCGGGACGGCACAAGAGACCCAGTACTTC	CASSSPGTAQETQYF
.	.	TRBV9	TRBJ1-3	TGTGCCAGCAGCCTCCGAGATCAGGCTGGAAACACCATATATTTT	CASSLRDQAGNTIYF
TRBD1	once	TRBV11-3	TRBJ1-1	TGTGCCAGCAGGTCAGGGGGAACTGAAGCTTTCTTT	CASRSGGTEAFF
.	.	TRBV10-3	TRBJ1-2	TGTGCCATCAGTGAGAGGCAGGGGATGGTGAGTTATGGCGGCTACACCTTC	CAISERQGMVSYGGYTF
TRBD1	once	TRBV5-5	TRBJ1-2	TGTGCCAGCAGCTCCTCCTTCCGGACAGGCTTTAACTATGGCTACACCTTC	CASSSSFRTGFNYGYTF
.	.	TRBV6-1	TRBJ1-6	TGTGCCAGCAGTGAACCTTGGGGGGCCAGGGGTAAAAGGGATTCACCCCTCCACTTT	CASSEPWGARGKRDSPLHF
.	.	TRBV4-3	TRBJ2-5	TGCGCCAGCAGCCAAGTGGGGAGCCAAGAGACCCAGTACTTC	CASSQVGSQETQYF
TRBD2	.	TRBV11-2	TRBJ2-2	TGTGCCAGCAGCCCATGGGGGGGCGGGGAGCTGTTTTTT	CASSPWGGGELFF
TRBD1	.	TRBV18	TRBJ2-3	TGTGCCAGCTCAACAGTGGACAGGGGATGGGCAGATACGCAGTATTTT	CASSTVDRGWADTQYF
TRBD2	many	TRBV29-1	TRBJ2-3	TGCAGCGTTGTCTGGGGGACTAGCGGGGCAGATACGCAGTATTTT	CSVVWGTSGADTQYF
TRBD1	.	TRBV6-6	TRBJ2-2	TGTGCCAGCTGGGACAGGGGGAACACCGGGGAGCTGTTTTTT	CASWDRGNTGELFF
TRBD2	.	TRBV7-6	TRBJ2-2	TGTGCCAGCAGCCCCCGAAGGTGGGGGAGGGCCCCCTGGGCCGGGGAGCTGTTTTTT	CASSPRRWGRAPWAGELFF
.	.	TRBV2	TRBJ1-1	TGTGCCAGCAGGGCCAGGGAAAGGACTGAAGCTTTCTTT	CASRARERTEAFF